Shown below are 11 T cell receptor beta chains from a single sample sequenced in a study of radiation and T cells in renal cell carcinoma. Time point given: blood 4 weeks post-SBRT, at nephrectomy. The treatment: 15 Gy SBRT to primary tumor, nephrectomy 4 weeks later. Profiled with immunoSEQ multiplex PCR; TCRdb holds only in-frame clones, not every one. The profile shows some 78,000 clones, 80% to 90% of them singletons. Source: blood, taken from a patient whose treatment included radiotherapy and nephrectomy. The receptors shown here come from a woman between 65 and 79 years old with renal cell carcinoma.

CDR3 sequence: CASSHQTDPLYTQYF. DNA of the CDR3: TGCGCCAGCAGCCACCAGACGGACCCCCTATATACGCAGTATTTT. This chain uses TRBV4-3 with TRBJ2-3; D is unresolved. The CDR3 runs 15 residues. From germline, CDR1 is LGHNA and CDR2 YSLEER. V lost 3 bases and J 7 bases, leaving 17 bases between the germline ends.

The V call is TRBV30, the J call TRBJ1-2; D gene ambiguous. V was trimmed by 4 bases and J by 7 bases, leaving 16 bases between them. Germline CDR1 is GTSNPN and CDR2 is SVGIG (reference sequence). CDR3 length equals 13 residues. The DNA of the CDR3 is TGTGCCTGGACCCTGCCATCCCCCGGTGGCTACACCTTC. It codes for CAWTLPSPGGYTF.

This clone was seen more than once but under ten times. The rearrangement links TRBV30 to TRBJ1-5; D is possibly TRBD1 (6 bases). CDR1 and CDR2 (germline): GTSNPN, SVGIG (reference sequence). CDR3 length equals 15 residues. Trimming removed 0 bases from V and 2 bases from J, with 11 bases in between. CDR3 nucleotides: TGTGCCTGGAGTGTAGGGGGGCAAGGCAATCAGCCCCAGCATTTT. It codes for CAWSVGGQGNQPQHF. The full variable domain, completed using reference TRBV30 and TRBJ1-5, is SQTIHQWPATLVQPVGSPLSLECTVEGTSNPNLYWYRQAAGRGLQLLFYSVGIGQISSEVPQNLSASRPQDRQFILSSKKLLLSDSGFYLCAWSVGGQGNQPQHFGDGTRLSIL.

This chain joins TRBV7-8 and TRBJ2-7; D is unclear. V lost 1 base and J 6 bases, leaving 13 bases between the germline ends. The CDR3 totals 14 residues. Germline assignment: CDR1 SGHVS and CDR2 FQNEAQ. The CDR3 region is CASSLVPPRSEQYF. The CDR3, as DNA: TGTGCCAGCAGCTTAGTCCCGCCAAGGAGCGAGCAGTACTTC.

This chain connects TRBV19 to TRBJ1-2; 8 bases are a match to TRBD1. The V gene end was trimmed by 3 bases and the J gene end by 4 bases; junction bases not matched to a gene: 10. The CDR3 consists of 16 residues. From germline, CDR1 is LNHDA and CDR2 SQIVND (reference sequence). In DNA, the CDR3 is TGTGCCAGTAGTATCCTGAAGGACAGGGATGGCTATGGCTACACCTTC. As protein: CASSILKDRDGYGYTF.

The V gene is TRBV12-5, the J gene TRBJ1-1; D unclear. Trimming took 1 base from V and 2 from J, leaving 5 bases between them. Germline values: CDR1 LGHNT, CDR2 FRNRAP. The CDR3 consists of 13 residues. In DNA, the CDR3 is TGTGCTAGTGGTTTGGCGTTTAACACTGAAGCTTTCTTT. As protein: CASGLAFNTEAFF.

The chain employs TRBV6-5 and TRBJ1-4; the D gene is possibly TRBD1 (5 bases). This CDR3 contains 15 residues. CDR1 and CDR2 from the germline V gene are MNHEY and SVGAGI. V was pared by 6 bases and J by 0 bases, with 11 bases between. The CDR3 coding sequence is TGTGCCAGCAGCAACCGGGACTCAACTAATGAAAAACTGTTTTTT. Translating gives CASSNRDSTNEKLFF.

The chain uses TRBV27 and TRBJ1-6, with a tentative D call TRBD1 (5 bases). V dropped 2 bases and J dropped 6 bases, with 11 bases sitting between them. The CDR3 totals 15 residues. CDR1 and CDR2 (germline): MNHEY, SMNVEV (reference sequence). CDR3 nucleotides: TGTGCCAGCAGTTTAGGGGGACTGGGTAATTCACCCCTCCACTTT. Its translation is CASSLGGLGNSPLHF.

The chain employs TRBV5-4 and TRBJ1-2; no firm D call. The CDR3 has 14 residues. The germline CDR1 and CDR2 sequences are SGHNT and YYREEE (reference sequence). Trimming cost V 0 bases and J 8 bases, with 14 bases left between them. CDR3 region: CASSLAVPGGGYTF. For the CDR3, the DNA is TGTGCCAGCAGCTTGGCCGTGCCAGGAGGAGGCTACACCTTC.

This clone was found a few times. The chain recombines TRBV2 with TRBJ2-7, with 7 bases matching TRBD2. There are 13 residues in the CDR3. The germline V gene has CDR1 SNHLY and CDR2 FYNNEI. Trimming at V came to 4 bases and at J to 1 base, leaving 1 base not matched to a gene. The DNA of the CDR3 is TGTGCCAGCAGTGGAGCGGGATCCTACGAGCAGTACTTC. Amino acid sequence: CASSGAGSYEQYF. Combining the CDR3 with reference TRBV2 and TRBJ2-7 gives the whole variable domain EPEVTQTPSHQVTQMGQEVILRCVPISNHLYFYWYRQILGQKVEFLVSFYNNEISEKSEIFDDQFSVERPDGSNFTLKIRSTKLEDSAMYFCASSGAGSYEQYFGPGTRLTVT.

V and J are TRBV11-3 and TRBJ2-5, with a possible D match to TRBD2 (6 bases). The germline V and J ends were trimmed by 1 base and 1 base, with 10 bases remaining between them. CDR3 length: 15 residues. The V gene's germline CDR1 is SGHNT and CDR2 YENEEA. In DNA, the CDR3 is TGTGCCAGCAGCTTAGGGCGGGGAATCCAAGAGACCCAGTACTTC. This encodes CASSLGRGIQETQYF.